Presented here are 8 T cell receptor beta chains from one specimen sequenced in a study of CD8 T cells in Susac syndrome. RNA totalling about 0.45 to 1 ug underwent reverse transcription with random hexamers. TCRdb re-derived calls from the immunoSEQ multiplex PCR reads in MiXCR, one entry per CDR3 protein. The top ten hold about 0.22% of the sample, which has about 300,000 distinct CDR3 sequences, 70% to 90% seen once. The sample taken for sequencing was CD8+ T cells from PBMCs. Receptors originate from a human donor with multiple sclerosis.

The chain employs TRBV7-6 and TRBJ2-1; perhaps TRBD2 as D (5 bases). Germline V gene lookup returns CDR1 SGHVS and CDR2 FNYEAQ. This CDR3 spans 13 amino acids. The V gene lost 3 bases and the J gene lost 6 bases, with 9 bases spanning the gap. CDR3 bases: TGTGCCAGCAGCTTCGGACTGAGCAATGAGCAGTTCTTC. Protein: CASSFGLSNEQFF.

The CDR3 coding sequence is TGTGCCAGCAGCTTTGACAGGGGGTACGAGCAGTACTTC. It encodes CASSFDRGYEQYF. The genes are TRBV7-3 and TRBJ2-7; 9 bases line up with TRBD1. V was clipped by 3 bases and J by 4 bases; unmatched bases: 1. CDR1 and CDR2 (germline): SGHTA, FQGTGA. This CDR3 is built from 13 residues.

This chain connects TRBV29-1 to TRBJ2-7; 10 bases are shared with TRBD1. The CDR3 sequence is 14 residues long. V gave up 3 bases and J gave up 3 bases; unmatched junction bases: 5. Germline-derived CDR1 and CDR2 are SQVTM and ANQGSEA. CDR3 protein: CSVEGDRGVYEQYF. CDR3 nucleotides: TGCAGCGTTGAGGGGGACAGGGGAGTCTACGAGCAGTACTTC.

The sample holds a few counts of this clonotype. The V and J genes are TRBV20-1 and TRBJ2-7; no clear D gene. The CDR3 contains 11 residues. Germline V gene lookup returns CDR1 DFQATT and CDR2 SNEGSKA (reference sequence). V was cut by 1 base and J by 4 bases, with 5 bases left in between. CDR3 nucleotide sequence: TGCAGTGCTAGAGGACGGTACGAGCAGTACTTC. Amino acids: CSARGRYEQYF.

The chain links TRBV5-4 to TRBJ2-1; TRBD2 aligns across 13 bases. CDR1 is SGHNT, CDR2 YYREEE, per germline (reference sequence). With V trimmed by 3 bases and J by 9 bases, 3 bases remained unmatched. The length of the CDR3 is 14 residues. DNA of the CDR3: TGTGCCAGCAGCTCTGGACTAGCGGGAGTTGAGCAGTTCTTC. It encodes CASSSGLAGVEQFF.

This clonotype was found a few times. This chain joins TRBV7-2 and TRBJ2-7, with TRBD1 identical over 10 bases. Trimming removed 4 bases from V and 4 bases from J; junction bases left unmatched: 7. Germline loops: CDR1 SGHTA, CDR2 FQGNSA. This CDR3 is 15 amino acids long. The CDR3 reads CASSSMTGGAYEQYF. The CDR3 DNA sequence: TGTGCCAGCAGCTCAATGACAGGGGGCGCGTACGAGCAGTACTTC.

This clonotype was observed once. DNA of the CDR3: TGTGCCAGCAGCCAAGCAACGTCCAGCTCCTACGAGCAGTACTTC. It yields the protein CASSQATSSSYEQYF. The chain combines TRBV4-2 with TRBJ2-7; unclear D gene. V lost 1 base and J 0 bases, leaving 10 bases between the germline ends. CDR1 and CDR2 (germline): LGHNA, YNFKEQ. CDR3 size: 15 residues.

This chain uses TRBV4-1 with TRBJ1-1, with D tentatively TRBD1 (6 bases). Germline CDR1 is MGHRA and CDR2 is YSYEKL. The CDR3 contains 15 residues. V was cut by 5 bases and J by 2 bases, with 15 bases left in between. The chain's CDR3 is CASSVQRGGNTEAFF. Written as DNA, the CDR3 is TGCGCCAGCAGCGTCCAGAGGGGGGGTAACACTGAAGCTTTCTTT.